Following are 25 T cell receptor beta chains from one sample sequenced in a study of Tregs in tolerant kidney transplant recipients. The assay was immunoSEQ multiplex PCR, and TCRdb's table has in-frame clones only and misses some. The table has about 100,000 clones, roughly 90% seen once; the top ten hold about 0.35%. The sample here was CD4+ T cells from blood, taken before the transplant. The receptors stem from a human donor who received a combined kidney and bone marrow transplant.

The rearrangement joins TRBV2 to TRBJ2-3; TRBD1 matches at 12 bases. Trimming took 4 bases from V and 5 from J; bases not matched to a gene: 4. The CDR3 totals 15 residues. Germline CDR1 SNHLY, CDR2 FYNNEI. The CDR3 here is CASSGGQGARDTQYF. The CDR3 nucleotides read TGTGCCAGCAGTGGGGGACAGGGGGCTCGAGATACGCAGTATTTT.

This clone was picked up a small number of times. CDR3 amino acids: CASSQFPPSGRVHGELFF. The DNA for the CDR3 is TGCGCCAGCAGCCAATTTCCCCCTAGCGGGAGGGTTCACGGGGAGCTGTTTTTT. The V gene is TRBV4-3, the J gene TRBJ2-2; 12 bases map to TRBD2. Germline V gene sequence: CDR1 LGHNA, CDR2 YSLEER. The length of the CDR3 is 18 residues. The V and J ends lost 2 bases and 7 bases, in that order; junction bases with no gene match: 11.

The chain recombines TRBV29-1 with TRBJ2-1; perhaps TRBD2 as D (6 bases). Germline values: CDR1 SQVTM, CDR2 ANQGSEA. Trimming stripped 7 bases from V and 5 bases from J, with 12 bases between. CDR3 length equals 12 residues. The CDR3: CSAGSGDNEQFF. The CDR3 DNA sequence: TGCAGCGCCGGGTCGGGGGACAATGAGCAGTTCTTC.

This chain connects TRBV28 to TRBJ2-3; D is undetermined. The CDR3 length is 12 residues. The ends were cut back, 5 bases at V and 3 bases at J, with 6 bases in the middle. CDR1 is MDHEN and CDR2 is SYDVKM in the germline V gene. The CDR3 here is CASSQATDTQYF. The CDR3 DNA reads TGTGCCAGCAGTCAAGCGACAGATACGCAGTATTTT.

In nucleotides, the CDR3 is TGTGCCAGCAGCCCGAGGGATGCGGGCTACCCCTCCAATGAGCAGTTCTTC. Its protein product is CASSPRDAGYPSNEQFF. V gene TRBV7-2 combines with J gene TRBJ2-1, with a possible D match to TRBD2 (5 bases). Germline V gene sequence: CDR1 SGHTA, CDR2 FQGNSA. The CDR3 contains 17 residues. The V and J ends lost 5 bases and 6 bases respectively, with 23 bases between them.

The chain has TRBV27 and TRBJ2-7; maybe TRBD1 (6 bases). Deletions cut 0 bases from V and 6 bases from J, with 18 bases between. Germline V gene data show CDR1 as MNHEY and CDR2 as SMNVEV (reference sequence). The CDR3 totals 16 residues. In DNA form, the CDR3 reads TGTGCCAGCAGTTTATCGATTCCCCTCGTAGGGGGCGAGCAGTACTTC. Its translation is CASSLSIPLVGGEQYF.

This clone was counted a single time. V and J are TRBV5-4 and TRBJ2-3, with 7 positions matching TRBD1. The CDR3 covers 16 residues. Trimming at V came to 4 bases and at J to 0 bases, leaving 8 bases not matched to a gene. Germline V gives CDR1 SGHNT, CDR2 YYREEE (reference sequence). CDR3 loop: CASSLQPGQSTDTQYF. CDR3 coding DNA: TGTGCCAGCAGCCTACAACCGGGACAGAGCACAGATACGCAGTATTTT.

The gene calls are TRBV19 and TRBJ2-7, with 11 bases fitting TRBD2. V lost 6 bases and J lost 3; bases outside the gene matches: 7. CDR1 is LNHDA, CDR2 SQIVND, per germline (reference sequence). The CDR3 is 15 amino acids. CDR3 sequence reads: CASSPTGTSGYEQYF. For the CDR3, the DNA is TGTGCCAGTAGCCCAACCGGGACTAGCGGCTACGAGCAGTACTTC.

This clone was seen once. This chain connects TRBV7-6 to TRBJ2-5; unclear D gene. V lost 0 bases to trimming and J lost 1 base, with 6 bases between them. Germline CDR1 is SGHVS and CDR2 is FNYEAQ. This CDR3 has 14 residues. The CDR3 is CASSLAEIQETQYF. For the CDR3, the DNA is TGTGCCAGCAGCTTAGCGGAGATCCAAGAGACCCAGTACTTC. The variable domain in full, completed from reference TRBV7-6 and TRBJ2-5, reads GAGVSQSPRYKVTKRGQDVALRCDPISGHVSLYWYRQALGQGPEFLTYFNYEAQQDKSGLPNDRFSAERPEGSISTLTIQRTEQRDSAMYRCASSLAEIQETQYFGPGTRLLVL.

The J gene is TRBJ1-2, the V gene TRBV25-1; 7 nucleotides line up with TRBD1. The CDR3 contains 15 residues. Germline V CDR1 and CDR2: MGHDK, SYGVNS. Losses at the gene ends were 3 bases for V and 0 bases for J; bases not matched to a gene: 4. Here the CDR3 DNA reads TGTGCCAGCAGTGACCTCGGGACAGCTAACTATGGCTACACCTTC. It encodes CASSDLGTANYGYTF.

V usage is TRBV5-1 and J usage is TRBJ2-7; D unresolved. The V and J ends lost 0 bases and 2 bases respectively, with 9 bases between them. Germline V gives CDR1 SGHRS, CDR2 YFSETQ. This CDR3 contains 14 residues. The CDR3 coding sequence is TGCGCCAGCAGCTTGGCCACAGAACCCTACGAGCAGTACTTC. Translation gives CASSLATEPYEQYF.

This clone was seen a single time. CDR3 residues: CAWSGSLTSGSNNEQFF. Written as DNA, the CDR3 is TGTGCCTGGAGTGGGTCCTTAACTAGCGGGAGCAACAATGAGCAGTTCTTC. The chain combines TRBV30 with TRBJ2-1; 11 nucleotides agree with TRBD2. J gave up 5 bases and V 1 base, and 10 bases lay outside the gene matches. The germline V gene has CDR1 GTSNPN and CDR2 SVGIG (reference sequence). This CDR3 has 17 residues. Complete variable domain (other parts from reference TRBV30 and TRBJ2-1): SQTIHQWPATLVQPVGSPLSLECTVEGTSNPNLYWYRQAAGRGLQLLFYSVGIGQISSEVPQNLSASRPQDRQFILSSKKLLLSDSGFYLCAWSGSLTSGSNNEQFFGPGTRLTVL.

This chain connects TRBV28 to TRBJ1-2; 11 nucleotides agree with TRBD1. Germline-derived CDR1 and CDR2 are MDHEN and SYDVKM. This CDR3 spans 14 amino acids. J was trimmed by 8 bases and V by 9 bases; bases with no gene match: 11. For the CDR3, the DNA is TGTGCCAGTGTCCGGGGACAGGGGGGATCGGGCTACACCTTC. The encoded protein is CASVRGQGGSGYTF.

J is TRBJ2-3 and V is TRBV9; D ambiguous. V gave up 1 base and J gave up 6 bases, with 9 bases separating them. Germline CDR1 reads SGDLS; CDR2 reads YYNGEE. The CDR3 sequence is 13 residues long. CDR3 DNA: TGTGCCAGCAGCGTACCTCCTTTGGATACGCAGTATTTT. It codes for CASSVPPLDTQYF.

The chain has TRBV11-3 and TRBJ2-2; D is perhaps TRBD2 (5 bases). V was trimmed by 5 bases and J by 6 bases, leaving 13 bases between them. Germline V gene sequence: CDR1 SGHNT, CDR2 YENEEA. The CDR3 has 14 amino acids. CDR3 sequence (DNA): TGTGCCAGCAGCGGAAGGACTGGGGCCGGGGAGCTGTTTTTT. Translation: CASSGRTGAGELFF.

This clone was recorded once. This chain uses TRBV28 with TRBJ1-5; D uncertain. V lost 7 bases and J lost 5, with 21 bases in between. In germline, CDR1 is MDHEN, CDR2 SYDVKM. The CDR3 extends over 16 amino acids. This CDR3 is CASTSPGGRRDQPQHF. The CDR3 region has the DNA TGTGCCAGCACCTCCCCCGGAGGGCGGAGGGATCAGCCCCAGCATTTT.

This sequence joins TRBV6-5 and TRBJ1-6, with D possibly being TRBD1 (6 bases). This CDR3 has 15 residues. V was shortened by 0 bases and J by 7 bases, with 10 bases between the two germline ends. Per germline, CDR1 MNHEY and CDR2 SVGAGI. The CDR3 loop is CASSYSRGWNSPLHF. The CDR3 coding sequence is TGTGCCAGCAGTTACTCGAGGGGGTGGAATTCACCCCTCCACTTT.

The chain joins TRBV4-3 to TRBJ2-3; 9 bases match TRBD2. V shed 4 bases and J 3 bases; nucleotides not matched to a gene: 5. In germline, CDR1 is LGHNA, CDR2 YSLEER. The length of the CDR3 is 15 residues. Here the CDR3 DNA reads TGCGCCAGCAGCCTAGGACTAGCGAGGACAGATACGCAGTATTTT. As protein: CASSLGLARTDTQYF.

In regard to this clone: No conserved phenylalanine or tryptophan ends this CDR3, so it is likely a read error. The limits of the CDR3 on the DNA are not certain, so only TCRdb's listed CDR3 is given. The chain employs TRBV18 and TRBJ2-3; the table names TRBD2, a call not compared with the DNA. The CDR3 is 13 residues long, ends included. Germline V lookup: CDR1 KGHSH, CDR2 LQKENI. This chain's CDR3 is CASSPELLADVVI.

In its sample, this clone was seen once. This rearrangement joins TRBV29-1 to TRBJ1-1; D is perhaps TRBD1 (5 bases). The V end was cut by 7 bases, the J end by 0 bases, with 15 bases between. The CDR3 is made up of 14 amino acids. From germline, CDR1 is SQVTM and CDR2 ANQGSEA. CDR3 sequence: CSGGADTMNTEAFF. The CDR3, as DNA: TGCAGCGGCGGGGCCGATACTATGAACACTGAAGCTTTCTTT.

The chain has TRBV5-4 and TRBJ2-7, with D maybe TRBD2 (6 bases). Between the trimmed V and J ends, which lost 0 bases and 6 bases, there was a span of 10 bases. The germline gives CDR1 SGHNT, CDR2 YYREEE (reference sequence). This CDR3 is built from 13 residues. The CDR3 reads CASSLVASVEQYF. The CDR3 coding sequence is TGTGCCAGCAGCTTGGTGGCTAGCGTCGAGCAGTACTTC. Filled out from reference TRBV5-4 and TRBJ2-7, the complete variable domain reads ETGVTQSPTHLIKTRGQQVTLRCSSQSGHNTVSWYQQALGQGPQFIFQYYREEENGRGNFPPRFSGLQFPNYSSELNVNALELDDSALYLCASSLVASVEQYFGPGTRLTVT.

The chain employs TRBV6-5 and TRBJ1-3; D ambiguous. CDR1 is MNHEY and CDR2 is SVGAGI in the germline V gene. The CDR3 is 14 amino acids. Trimming stripped 2 bases from V and 4 bases from J, with 9 bases between. The CDR3 loop reads CASSYRETGNTIYF. In DNA, the CDR3 is TGTGCCAGCAGTTACAGAGAGACAGGAAACACCATATATTTT.

The chain joins TRBV5-1 to TRBJ2-3; 8 nucleotides agree with TRBD2. Unmatched junction bases numbered 6, after V lost 0 bases and J lost 6 bases. Germline CDR1 is SGHRS and CDR2 is YFSETQ. CDR3 length: 15 amino acids. This chain's CDR3 is CASSLDGGGRDTQYF. CDR3 nucleotide sequence: TGCGCCAGCAGCTTGGATGGCGGGGGGAGGGATACGCAGTATTTT.

The J gene is TRBJ2-5, the V gene TRBV9; D is possibly TRBD1 (5 bases). This CDR3 comprises 13 residues. Trimming removed 4 bases from V and 4 bases from J, with 11 bases in between. Germline CDR1 is SGDLS and CDR2 is YYNGEE. CDR3 sequence reads: CASSTQGLETQYF. DNA for the CDR3: TGTGCCAGCAGCACCCAGGGTTTAGAGACCCAGTACTTC.

The CDR3 DNA reads as TGTGCCAGCAGCTCCGGGATCAACACCGGGGAGCTGTTTTTT. Protein product: CASSSGINTGELFF. This sequence joins TRBV5-5 and TRBJ2-2, with a possible D match to TRBD2 (5 bases). The V gene lost 3 bases and the J gene lost 2 bases, with 8 bases spanning the gap. The CDR3 extends over 14 amino acids. Germline V gene sequence: CDR1 SGHKS, CDR2 YYEKEE (reference sequence).